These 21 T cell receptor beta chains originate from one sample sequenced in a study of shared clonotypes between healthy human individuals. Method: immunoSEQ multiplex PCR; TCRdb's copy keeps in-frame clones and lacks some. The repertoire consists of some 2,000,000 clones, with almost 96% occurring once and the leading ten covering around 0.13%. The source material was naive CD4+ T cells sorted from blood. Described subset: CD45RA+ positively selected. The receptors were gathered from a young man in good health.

CDR3 DNA: TGTGCCAGCGCGGGGCTTGTAGGCACAGATACGCAGTATTTT. Its protein is CASAGLVGTDTQYF. The J gene is TRBJ2-3, the V gene TRBV28, with D tentatively TRBD2 (6 bases). The germline V gene encodes CDR1 MDHEN and CDR2 SYDVKM. The CDR3 has 14 residues. Trimming cost V 8 bases and J 1 base, with 13 bases left between them.

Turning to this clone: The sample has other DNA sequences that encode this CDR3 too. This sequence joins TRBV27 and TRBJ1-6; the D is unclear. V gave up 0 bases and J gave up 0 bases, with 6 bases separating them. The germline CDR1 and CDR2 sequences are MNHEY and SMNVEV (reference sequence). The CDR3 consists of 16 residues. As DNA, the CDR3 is TGTGCCAGCAGTTTATCGACCAGCTCCTATAATTCACCCCTCCACTTT. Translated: CASSLSTSSYNSPLHF.

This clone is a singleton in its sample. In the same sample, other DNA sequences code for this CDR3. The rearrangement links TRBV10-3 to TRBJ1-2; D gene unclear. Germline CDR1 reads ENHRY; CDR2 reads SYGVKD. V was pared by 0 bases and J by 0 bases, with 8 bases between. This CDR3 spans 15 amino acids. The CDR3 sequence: CAISESGGTNYGYTF. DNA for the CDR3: TGTGCCATCAGTGAGTCGGGAGGGACTAACTATGGCTACACCTTC.

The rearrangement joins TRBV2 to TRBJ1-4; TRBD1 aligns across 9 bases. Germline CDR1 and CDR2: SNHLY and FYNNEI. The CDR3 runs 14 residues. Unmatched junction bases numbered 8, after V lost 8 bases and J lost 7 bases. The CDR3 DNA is TGTGCCAGCGGCATGGGACAGGGAAGTGAAAAACTGTTTTTT. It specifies CASGMGQGSEKLFF.

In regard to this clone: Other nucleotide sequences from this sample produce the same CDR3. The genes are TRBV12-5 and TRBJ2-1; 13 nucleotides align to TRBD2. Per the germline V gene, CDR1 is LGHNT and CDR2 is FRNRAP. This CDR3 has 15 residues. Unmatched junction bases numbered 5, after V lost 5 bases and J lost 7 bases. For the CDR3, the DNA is TGTGCTAGTGGTCCAGGACTAGCGGGAGCGAATGAGCAGTTCTTC. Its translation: CASGPGLAGANEQFF.

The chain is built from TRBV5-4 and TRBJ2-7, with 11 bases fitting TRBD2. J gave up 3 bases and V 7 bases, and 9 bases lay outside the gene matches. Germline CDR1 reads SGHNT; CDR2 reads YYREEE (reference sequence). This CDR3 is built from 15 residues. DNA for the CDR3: TGTGCCAGCTCCAAATCCGGGACTAGCGGCTACGAGCAGTACTTC. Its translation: CASSKSGTSGYEQYF.

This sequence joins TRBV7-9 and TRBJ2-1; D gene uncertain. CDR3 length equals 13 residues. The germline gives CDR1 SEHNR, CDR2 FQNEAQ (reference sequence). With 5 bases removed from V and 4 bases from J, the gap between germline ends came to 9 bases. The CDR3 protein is CASSVLIYNEQFF. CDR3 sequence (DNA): TGTGCCAGCAGCGTACTCATTTACAATGAGCAGTTCTTC.

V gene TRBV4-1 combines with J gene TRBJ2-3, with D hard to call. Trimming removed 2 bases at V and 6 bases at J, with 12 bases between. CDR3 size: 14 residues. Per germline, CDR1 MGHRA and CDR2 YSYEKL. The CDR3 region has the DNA TGCGCCAGCAGCCAATCTGAGCAATTGGATACGCAGTATTTT. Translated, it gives CASSQSEQLDTQYF.

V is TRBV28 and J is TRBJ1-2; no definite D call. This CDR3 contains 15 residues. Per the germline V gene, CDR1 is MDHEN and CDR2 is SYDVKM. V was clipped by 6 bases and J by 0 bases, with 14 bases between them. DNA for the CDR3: TGTGCCAGCAGCTCTCCCGGCGGTGCTAACTATGGCTACACCTTC. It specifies CASSSPGGANYGYTF.

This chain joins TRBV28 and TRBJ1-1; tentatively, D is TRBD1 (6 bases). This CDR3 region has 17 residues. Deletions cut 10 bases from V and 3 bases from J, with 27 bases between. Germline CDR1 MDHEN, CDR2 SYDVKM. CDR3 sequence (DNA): TGTGCCACCGAACCTTTGCGGGGGGCTTCAACGTACACTGAAGCTTTCTTT. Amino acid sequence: CATEPLRGASTYTEAFF. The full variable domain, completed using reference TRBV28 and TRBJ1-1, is DVKVTQSSRYLVKRTGEKVFLECVQDMDHENMFWYRQDPGLGLRLIYFSYDVKMKEKGDIPEGYSVSREKKERFSLILESASTNQTSMYLCATEPLRGASTYTEAFFGQGTRLTVV.

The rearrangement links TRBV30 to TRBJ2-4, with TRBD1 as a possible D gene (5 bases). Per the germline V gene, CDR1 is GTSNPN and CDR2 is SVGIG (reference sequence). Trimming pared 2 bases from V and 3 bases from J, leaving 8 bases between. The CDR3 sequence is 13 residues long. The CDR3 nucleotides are TGTGCCTGGAGTAGGGGCGGCAAAAACATTCAGTACTTC. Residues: CAWSRGGKNIQYF. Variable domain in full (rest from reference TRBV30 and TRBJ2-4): SQTIHQWPATLVQPVGSPLSLECTVEGTSNPNLYWYRQAAGRGLQLLFYSVGIGQISSEVPQNLSASRPQDRQFILSSKKLLLSDSGFYLCAWSRGGKNIQYFGAGTRLSVL.

The chain's CDR3 is CASSFVAGNVLTF. DNA for the CDR3: TGTGCCAGCAGCTTCGTGGCGGGAAACGTCCTGACTTTC. The chain employs TRBV7-9 and TRBJ2-6; D may be TRBD2 (6 bases). There are 13 residues in the CDR3. Germline-derived CDR1 and CDR2 are SEHNR and FQNEAQ (reference sequence). V gave up 3 bases and J gave up 10 bases, with 10 bases separating them.

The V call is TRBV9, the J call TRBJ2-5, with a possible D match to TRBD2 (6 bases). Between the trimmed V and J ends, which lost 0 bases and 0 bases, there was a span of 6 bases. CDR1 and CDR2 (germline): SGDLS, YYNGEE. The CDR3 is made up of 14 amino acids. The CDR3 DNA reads TGTGCCAGCAGCGTAGGGGACTACCAAGAGACCCAGTACTTC. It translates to CASSVGDYQETQYF.

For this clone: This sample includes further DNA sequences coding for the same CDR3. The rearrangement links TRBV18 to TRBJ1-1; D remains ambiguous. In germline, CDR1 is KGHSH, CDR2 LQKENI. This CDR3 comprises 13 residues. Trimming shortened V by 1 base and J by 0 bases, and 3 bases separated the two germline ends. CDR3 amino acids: CASSPQLNTEAFF. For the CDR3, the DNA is TGTGCCAGCTCACCACAGTTGAACACTGAAGCTTTCTTT.

The CDR3 DNA reads TGTGCCAGCAGCCACGGGTCCCTTAATGAAAAACTGTTTTTT. It codes for CASSHGSLNEKLFF. V is TRBV7-2 and J is TRBJ1-4, with D unresolved. Germline V gene sequence: CDR1 SGHTA, CDR2 FQGNSA. Deletions cut 5 bases from V and 4 bases from J, with 11 bases between. The CDR3 sequence is 14 residues long.

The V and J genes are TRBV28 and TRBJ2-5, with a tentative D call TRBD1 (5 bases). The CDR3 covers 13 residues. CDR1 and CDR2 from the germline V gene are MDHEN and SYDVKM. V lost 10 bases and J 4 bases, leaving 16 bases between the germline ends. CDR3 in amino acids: CATLTARGETQYF. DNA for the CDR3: TGTGCCACCCTGACAGCTCGTGGAGAGACCCAGTACTTC.

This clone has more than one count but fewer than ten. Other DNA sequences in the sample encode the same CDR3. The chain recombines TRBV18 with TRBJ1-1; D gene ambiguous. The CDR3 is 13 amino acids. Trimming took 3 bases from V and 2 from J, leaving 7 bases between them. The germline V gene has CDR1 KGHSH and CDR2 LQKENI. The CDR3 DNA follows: TGTGCCAGCTCACCGGCGGGAAACACTGAAGCTTTCTTT. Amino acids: CASSPAGNTEAFF. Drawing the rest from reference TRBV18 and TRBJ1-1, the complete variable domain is NAGVMQNPRHLVRRRGQEARLRCSPMKGHSHVYWYRQLPEEGLKFMVYLQKENIIDESGMPKERFSAEFPKEGPSILRIQQVVRGDSAAYFCASSPAGNTEAFFGQGTRLTVV.

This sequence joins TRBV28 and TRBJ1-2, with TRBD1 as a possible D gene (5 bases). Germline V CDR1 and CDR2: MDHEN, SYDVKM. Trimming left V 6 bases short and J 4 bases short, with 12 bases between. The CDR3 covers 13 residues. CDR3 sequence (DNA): TGTGCCAGCAGCGCCCCCGGGGGCTATGGCTACACCTTC. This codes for CASSAPGGYGYTF.

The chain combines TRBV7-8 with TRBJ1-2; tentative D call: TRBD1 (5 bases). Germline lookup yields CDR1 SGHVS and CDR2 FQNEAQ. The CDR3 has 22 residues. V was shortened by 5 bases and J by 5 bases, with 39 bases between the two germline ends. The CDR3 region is CASSPALLAQRGGFQIGYGYTF. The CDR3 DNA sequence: TGTGCCAGCAGCCCCGCATTATTAGCCCAACGGGGGGGTTTTCAGATTGGTTATGGCTACACCTTC.

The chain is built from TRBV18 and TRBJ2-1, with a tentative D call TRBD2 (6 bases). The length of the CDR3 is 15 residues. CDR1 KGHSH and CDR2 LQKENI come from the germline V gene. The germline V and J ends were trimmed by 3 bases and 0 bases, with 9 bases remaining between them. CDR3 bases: TGTGCCAGCTCACCTTGGCGGGACTCCTACAATGAGCAGTTCTTC. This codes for CASSPWRDSYNEQFF.

The CDR3 nucleotides read TGCGCCAGCAGCGAATCGAGGGGGAATTCACCCCTCCACTTT. As protein: CASSESRGNSPLHF. This sequence joins TRBV4-3 and TRBJ1-6; weak D call: TRBD1 (6 bases). Germline CDR1 and CDR2: LGHNA and YSLEER. V was clipped by 5 bases and J by 7 bases, with 12 bases between them. CDR3 length equals 14 residues.